This T cell receptor (beta chain) was sequenced in a study of shared clonotypes between healthy human individuals. For the study at large: Donors had three CD4 naive, three CD4 memory, two CD8 naive and one CD8 memory plate apiece.

From germline, CDR1 is SNHLY and CDR2 FYNNEI. The CDR3 is 14 residues long. Between the trimmed V and J ends, which lost 1 base and 5 bases, there was a span of 11 bases. On this clone itself: The sample contains more than one DNA sequence encoding this CDR3.

Method: immunoSEQ multiplex PCR; TCRdb's copy keeps in-frame clones and lacks some. Of some 2.1 million clones in the sample, approximately 94% were seen once. It was CD45RO-negative cells, positively selected for CCR7, that made up naive CD8 cells, with terminally differentiated effector memory CD45RA+ cells excluded. This receptor was identified in a man aged 18 to 30 in good health. The sample comprised naive CD8+ T cells sorted from blood. The chain recombines TRBV2 with TRBJ1-2, with D uncertain. The CDR3, as DNA: TGTGCCAGCAGTGAAGAAGAGGGAGGGTATGGCTACACCTTC. Residues: CASSEEEGGYGYTF.